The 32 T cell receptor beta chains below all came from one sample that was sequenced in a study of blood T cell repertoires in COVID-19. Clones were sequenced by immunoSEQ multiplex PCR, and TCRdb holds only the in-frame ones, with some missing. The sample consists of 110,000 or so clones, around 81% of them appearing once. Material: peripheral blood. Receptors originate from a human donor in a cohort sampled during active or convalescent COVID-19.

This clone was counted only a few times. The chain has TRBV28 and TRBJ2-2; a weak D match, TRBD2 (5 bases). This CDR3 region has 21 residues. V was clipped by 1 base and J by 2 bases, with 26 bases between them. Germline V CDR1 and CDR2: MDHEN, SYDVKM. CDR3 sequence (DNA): TGTGCCAGCAGTTTATATGTACGCGGGCCGAATAGGACCCTAAACACCGGGGAGCTGTTTTTT. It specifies CASSLYVRGPNRTLNTGELFF. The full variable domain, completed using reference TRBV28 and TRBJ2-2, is DVKVTQSSRYLVKRTGEKVFLECVQDMDHENMFWYRQDPGLGLRLIYFSYDVKMKEKGDIPEGYSVSREKKERFSLILESASTNQTSMYLCASSLYVRGPNRTLNTGELFFGEGSRLTVL.

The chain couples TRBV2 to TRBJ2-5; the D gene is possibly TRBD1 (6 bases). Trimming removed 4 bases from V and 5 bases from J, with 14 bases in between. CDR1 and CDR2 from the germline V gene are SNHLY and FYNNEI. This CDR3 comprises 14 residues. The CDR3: CASSGTRGDETQYF. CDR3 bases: TGTGCCAGCAGTGGGACCAGGGGCGACGAGACCCAGTACTTC.

Written as DNA, the CDR3 is TGTGCCAGCAGCGTAGGACAGTATAGTGGCTACACCTTC. This encodes CASSVGQYSGYTF. The chain uses TRBV9 and TRBJ1-2; possible D gene TRBD1, 5 bases. Trimming pared 0 bases from V and 7 bases from J, leaving 10 bases between. The CDR3 runs 13 residues. Germline V lookup: CDR1 SGDLS, CDR2 YYNGEE.

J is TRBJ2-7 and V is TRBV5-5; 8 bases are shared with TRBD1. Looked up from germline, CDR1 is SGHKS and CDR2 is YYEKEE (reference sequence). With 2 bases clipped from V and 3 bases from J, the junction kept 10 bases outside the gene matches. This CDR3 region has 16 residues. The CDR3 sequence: CASSFPAGGLRYEQYF. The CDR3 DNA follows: TGTGCCAGCAGCTTCCCTGCAGGGGGCCTCCGCTACGAGCAGTACTTC.

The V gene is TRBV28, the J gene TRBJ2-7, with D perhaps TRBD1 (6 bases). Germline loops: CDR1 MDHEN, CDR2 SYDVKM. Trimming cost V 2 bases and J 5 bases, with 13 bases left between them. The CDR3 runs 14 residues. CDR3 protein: CASSLIWGPHEQYF. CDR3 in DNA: TGTGCCAGCAGTTTAATTTGGGGGCCGCACGAGCAGTACTTC.

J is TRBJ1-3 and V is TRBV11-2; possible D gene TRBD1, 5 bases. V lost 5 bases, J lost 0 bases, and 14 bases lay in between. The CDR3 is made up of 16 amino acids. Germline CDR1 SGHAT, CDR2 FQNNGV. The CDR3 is CASSGGIRSSGNTIYF. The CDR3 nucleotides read TGTGCCAGCAGCGGGGGGATAAGAAGCTCTGGAAACACCATATATTTT.

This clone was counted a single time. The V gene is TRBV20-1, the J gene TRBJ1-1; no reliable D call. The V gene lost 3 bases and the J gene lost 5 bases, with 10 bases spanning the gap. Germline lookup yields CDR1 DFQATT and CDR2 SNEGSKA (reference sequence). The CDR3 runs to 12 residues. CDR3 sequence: CSASAPGTEAFF. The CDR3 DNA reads TGCAGTGCTAGTGCACCCGGGACTGAAGCTTTCTTT.

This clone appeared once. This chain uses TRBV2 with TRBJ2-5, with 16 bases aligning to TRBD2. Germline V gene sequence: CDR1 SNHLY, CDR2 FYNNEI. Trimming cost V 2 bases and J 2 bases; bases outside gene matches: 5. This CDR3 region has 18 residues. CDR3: CASSEREGLAGGQETQYF. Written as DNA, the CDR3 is TGTGCCAGCAGTGAACGGGAGGGACTAGCGGGAGGGCAAGAGACCCAGTACTTC.

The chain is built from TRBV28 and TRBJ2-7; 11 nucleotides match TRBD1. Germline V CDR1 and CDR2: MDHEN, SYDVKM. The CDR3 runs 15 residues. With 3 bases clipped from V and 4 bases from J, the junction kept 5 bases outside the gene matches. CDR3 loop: CASSFSGQGGYEQYF. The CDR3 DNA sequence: TGTGCCAGCAGTTTTTCGGGACAGGGGGGGTACGAGCAGTACTTC. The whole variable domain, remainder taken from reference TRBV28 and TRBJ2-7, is DVKVTQSSRYLVKRTGEKVFLECVQDMDHENMFWYRQDPGLGLRLIYFSYDVKMKEKGDIPEGYSVSREKKERFSLILESASTNQTSMYLCASSFSGQGGYEQYFGPGTRLTVT.

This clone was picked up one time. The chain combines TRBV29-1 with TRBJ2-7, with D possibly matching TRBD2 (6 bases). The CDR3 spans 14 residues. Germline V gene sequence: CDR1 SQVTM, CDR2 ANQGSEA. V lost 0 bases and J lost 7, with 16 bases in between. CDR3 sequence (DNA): TGCAGCGTTGAAGATCTGTGGGGGGTTGGGGAGCAGTACTTC. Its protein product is CSVEDLWGVGEQYF.

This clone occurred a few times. This CDR3 is CASRGAYEQYF. CDR3 nucleotide sequence: TGTGCCAGCAGGGGAGCCTACGAGCAGTACTTC. The chain has TRBV3-1 (or the pseudogene TRBV3-2) and TRBJ2-7; maybe TRBD2 (5 bases). The CDR3 runs 11 residues. The V end lost 6 bases, the J end lost 2 bases, and 5 bases lay between the germline ends. Germline V gene lookup returns CDR1 LGHDT and CDR2 YNNKEL (reference sequence).

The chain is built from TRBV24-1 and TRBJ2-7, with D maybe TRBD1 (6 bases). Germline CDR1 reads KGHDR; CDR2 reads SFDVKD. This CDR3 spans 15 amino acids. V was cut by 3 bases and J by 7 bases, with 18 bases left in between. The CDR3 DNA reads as TGTGCCACCAGTGATGGTGTGACACAGGGTCGGGAGCAGTACTTC. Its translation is CATSDGVTQGREQYF.

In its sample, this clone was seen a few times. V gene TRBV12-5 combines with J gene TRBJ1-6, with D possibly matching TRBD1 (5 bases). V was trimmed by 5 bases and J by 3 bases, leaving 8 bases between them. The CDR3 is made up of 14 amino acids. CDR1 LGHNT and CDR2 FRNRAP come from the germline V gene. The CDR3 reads CASGHDSYNSPLHF. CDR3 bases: TGTGCTAGTGGTCATGACAGCTATAATTCACCCCTCCACTTT.

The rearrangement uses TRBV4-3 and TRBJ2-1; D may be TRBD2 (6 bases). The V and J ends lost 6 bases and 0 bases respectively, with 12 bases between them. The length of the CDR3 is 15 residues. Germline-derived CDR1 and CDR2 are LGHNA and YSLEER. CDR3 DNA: TGCGCCAGCAGTCGGGCGGGGAGCTCCTACAATGAGCAGTTCTTC. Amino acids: CASSRAGSSYNEQFF.

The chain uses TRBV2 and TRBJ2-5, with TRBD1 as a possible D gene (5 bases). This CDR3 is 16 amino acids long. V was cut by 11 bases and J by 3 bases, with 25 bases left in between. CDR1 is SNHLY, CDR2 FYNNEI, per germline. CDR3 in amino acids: CASSRAGPFTKETQYF. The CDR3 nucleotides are TGTGCCTCAAGTCGGGCAGGGCCCTTTACAAAAGAGACCCAGTACTTC.

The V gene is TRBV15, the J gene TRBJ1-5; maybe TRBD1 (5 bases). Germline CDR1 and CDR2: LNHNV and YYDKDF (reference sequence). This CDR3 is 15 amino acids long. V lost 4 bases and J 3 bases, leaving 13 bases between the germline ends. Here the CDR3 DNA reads TGTGCCACCAGCATAGGCAGGGATCACAATCAGCCCCAGCATTTT. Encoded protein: CATSIGRDHNQPQHF.

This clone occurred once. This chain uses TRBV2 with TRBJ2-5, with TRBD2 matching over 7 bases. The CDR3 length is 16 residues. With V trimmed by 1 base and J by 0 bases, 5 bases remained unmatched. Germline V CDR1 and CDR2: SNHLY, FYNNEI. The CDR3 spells CASSEVPSGNQETQYF. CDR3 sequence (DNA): TGTGCCAGCAGTGAAGTCCCTAGCGGTAACCAAGAGACCCAGTACTTC.

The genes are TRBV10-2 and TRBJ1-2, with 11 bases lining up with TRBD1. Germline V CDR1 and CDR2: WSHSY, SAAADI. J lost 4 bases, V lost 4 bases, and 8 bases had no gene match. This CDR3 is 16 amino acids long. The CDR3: CASSVQRTGGIYGYTF. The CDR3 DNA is TGCGCCAGCAGTGTTCAACGGACAGGGGGCATCTATGGCTACACCTTC.

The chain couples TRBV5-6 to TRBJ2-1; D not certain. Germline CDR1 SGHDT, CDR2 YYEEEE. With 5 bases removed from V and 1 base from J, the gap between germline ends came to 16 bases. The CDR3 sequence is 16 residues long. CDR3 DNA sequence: TGTGCCAGCAGACCTGACCCGGGTGTTTCCTACAATGAGCAGTTCTTC. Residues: CASRPDPGVSYNEQFF.

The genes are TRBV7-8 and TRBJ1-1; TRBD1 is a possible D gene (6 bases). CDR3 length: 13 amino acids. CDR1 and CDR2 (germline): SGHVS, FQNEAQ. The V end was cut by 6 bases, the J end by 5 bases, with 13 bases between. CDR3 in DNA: TGTGCCAGCAGTCCACAGGGTGGGACTGAAGCTTTCTTT. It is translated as CASSPQGGTEAFF.

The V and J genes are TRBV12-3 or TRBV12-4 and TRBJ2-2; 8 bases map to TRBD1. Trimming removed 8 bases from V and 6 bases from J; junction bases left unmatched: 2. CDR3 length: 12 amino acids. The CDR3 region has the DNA TGTGCCAGCCAGGGGGCGGCCGGGGAGCTGTTTTTT. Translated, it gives CASQGAAGELFF.

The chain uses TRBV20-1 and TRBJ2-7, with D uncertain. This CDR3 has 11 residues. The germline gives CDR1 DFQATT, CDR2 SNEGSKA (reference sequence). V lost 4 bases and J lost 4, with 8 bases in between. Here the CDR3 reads CSANREYEQYF. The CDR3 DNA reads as TGCAGTGCTAACCGAGAGTACGAGCAGTACTTC.

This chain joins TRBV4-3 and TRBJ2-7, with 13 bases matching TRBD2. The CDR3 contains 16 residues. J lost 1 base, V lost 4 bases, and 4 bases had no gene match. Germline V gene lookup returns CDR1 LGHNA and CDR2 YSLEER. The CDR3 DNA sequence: TGCGCCAGCAGCCGACGGACTAGCGGGGGTTCCTACGAGCAGTACTTC. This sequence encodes CASSRRTSGGSYEQYF.

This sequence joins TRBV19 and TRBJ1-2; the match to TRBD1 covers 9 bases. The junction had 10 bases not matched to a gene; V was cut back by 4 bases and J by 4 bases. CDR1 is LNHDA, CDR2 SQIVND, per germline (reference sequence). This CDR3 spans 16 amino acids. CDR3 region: CASSTSFGTGSYGYTF. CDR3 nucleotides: TGTGCCAGTAGTACCAGCTTTGGGACAGGGTCCTATGGCTACACCTTC.

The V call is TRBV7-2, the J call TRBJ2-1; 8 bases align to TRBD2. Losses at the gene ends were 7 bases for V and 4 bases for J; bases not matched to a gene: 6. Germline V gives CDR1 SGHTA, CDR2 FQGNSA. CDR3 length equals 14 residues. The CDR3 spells CASTFGLAYNEQFF. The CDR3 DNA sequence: TGTGCCAGCACTTTTGGACTAGCATACAATGAGCAGTTCTTC.

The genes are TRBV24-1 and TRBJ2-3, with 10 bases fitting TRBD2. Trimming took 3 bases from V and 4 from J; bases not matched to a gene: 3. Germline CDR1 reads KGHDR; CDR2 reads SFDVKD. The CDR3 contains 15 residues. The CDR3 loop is CATSDASGGPDTQYF. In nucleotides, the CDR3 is TGTGCCACCAGTGATGCTAGCGGGGGCCCAGATACGCAGTATTTT.

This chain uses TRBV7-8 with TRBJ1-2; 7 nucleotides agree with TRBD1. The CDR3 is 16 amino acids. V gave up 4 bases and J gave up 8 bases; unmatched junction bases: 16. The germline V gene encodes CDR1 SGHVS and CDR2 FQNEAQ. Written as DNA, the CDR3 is TGTGCCAGCAGCTGGGCCACAGGGGCCAATTCTCGGGGCTACACCTTC. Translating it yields CASSWATGANSRGYTF.

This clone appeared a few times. This CDR3 reads CASSIRPGQGDSGNTIYF. The DNA of the CDR3 is TGTGCCAGTAGTATCCGGCCGGGACAGGGTGACTCTGGAAACACCATATATTTT. The chain uses TRBV19 and TRBJ1-3; the match to TRBD1 covers 9 bases. In germline, CDR1 is LNHDA, CDR2 SQIVND (reference sequence). Losses at the gene ends were 3 bases for V and 0 bases for J; bases not matched to a gene: 9. This CDR3 is built from 18 residues. The whole variable domain, remainder taken from reference TRBV19 and TRBJ1-3, is DGGITQSPKYLFRKEGQNVTLSCEQNLNHDAMYWYRQDPGQGLRLIYYSQIVNDFQKGDIAEGYSVSREKKESFPLTVTSAQKNPTAFYLCASSIRPGQGDSGNTIYFGEGSWLTVV.

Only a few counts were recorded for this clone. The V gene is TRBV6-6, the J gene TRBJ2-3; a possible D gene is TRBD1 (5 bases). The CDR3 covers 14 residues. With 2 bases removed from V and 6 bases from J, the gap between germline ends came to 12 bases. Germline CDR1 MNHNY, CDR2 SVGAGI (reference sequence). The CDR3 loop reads CASSYGRAEDTQYF. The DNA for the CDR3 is TGTGCCAGCAGTTACGGCAGGGCTGAGGATACGCAGTATTTT.

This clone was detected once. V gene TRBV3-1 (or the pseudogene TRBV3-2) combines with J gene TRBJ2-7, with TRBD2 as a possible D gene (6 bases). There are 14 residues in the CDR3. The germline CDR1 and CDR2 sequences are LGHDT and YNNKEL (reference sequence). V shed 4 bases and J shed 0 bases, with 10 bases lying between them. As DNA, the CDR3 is TGTGCCAGCAGCCTAACGGGAGACTCCTACGAGCAGTACTTC. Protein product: CASSLTGDSYEQYF.

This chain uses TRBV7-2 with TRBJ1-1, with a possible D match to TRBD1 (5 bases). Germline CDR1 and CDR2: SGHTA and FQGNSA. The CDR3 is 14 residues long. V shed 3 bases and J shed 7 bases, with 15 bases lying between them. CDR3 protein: CASSFSGTRIEAFF. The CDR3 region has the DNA TGTGCCAGCAGCTTTAGTGGGACTCGGATTGAAGCTTTCTTT.

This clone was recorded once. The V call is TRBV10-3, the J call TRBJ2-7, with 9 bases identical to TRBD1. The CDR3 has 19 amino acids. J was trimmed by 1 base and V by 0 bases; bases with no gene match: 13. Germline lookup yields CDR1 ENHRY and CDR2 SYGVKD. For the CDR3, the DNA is TGTGCCATCAGTGAGTCTAGTAAATACAGGGGGCTGGCGTCCTACGAGCAGTACTTC. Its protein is CAISESSKYRGLASYEQYF.